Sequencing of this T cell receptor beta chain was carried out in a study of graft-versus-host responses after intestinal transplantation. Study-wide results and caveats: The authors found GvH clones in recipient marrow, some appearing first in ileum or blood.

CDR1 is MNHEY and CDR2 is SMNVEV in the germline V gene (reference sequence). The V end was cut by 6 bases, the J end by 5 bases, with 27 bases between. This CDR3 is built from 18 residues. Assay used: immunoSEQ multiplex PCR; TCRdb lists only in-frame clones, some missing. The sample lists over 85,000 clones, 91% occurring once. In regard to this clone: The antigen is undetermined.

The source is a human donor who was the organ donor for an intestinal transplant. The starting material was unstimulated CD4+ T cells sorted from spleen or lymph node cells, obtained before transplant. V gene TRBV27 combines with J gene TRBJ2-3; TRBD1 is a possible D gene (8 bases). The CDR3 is CASSQTRTGRVAGDTQYF. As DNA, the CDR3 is TGTGCCAGCAGCCAAACTAGGACAGGGAGGGTGGCAGGAGATACGCAGTATTTT.